A single sample gave rise to the 28 T cell receptor beta chains below, sequenced in a study of blood T cell repertoires in COVID-19. The repertoire was sequenced with immunoSEQ multiplex PCR; TCRdb's copy has only in-frame clones and lacks some. Of about 130,000 clones listed, roughly 80% are singletons. The sequenced material came from PBMCs or T cells enriched from blood (not recorded which). Receptors were obtained from a man over 45 who had recovered from COVID-19.

A single count supports this clone. This sequence joins TRBV18 and TRBJ1-1, with D maybe TRBD1 (6 bases). This CDR3 comprises 14 residues. Germline V gene lookup returns CDR1 KGHSH and CDR2 LQKENI. V gave up 5 bases and J gave up 1 base, with 11 bases separating them. The CDR3 DNA sequence: TGTGCCAGCTCAACCCAGGGGAGGAACACTGAAGCTTTCTTT. Translated, it gives CASSTQGRNTEAFF. Full variable domain (remainder filled in from reference TRBV18 and TRBJ1-1): NAGVMQNPRHLVRRRGQEARLRCSPMKGHSHVYWYRQLPEEGLKFMVYLQKENIIDESGMPKERFSAEFPKEGPSILRIQQVVRGDSAAYFCASSTQGRNTEAFFGQGTRLTVV.

The V and J genes are TRBV11-2 and TRBJ2-7, with 7 positions matching TRBD1. CDR3 size: 15 residues. Per germline, CDR1 SGHAT and CDR2 FQNNGV. J gave up 2 bases and V 1 base, and 5 bases lay outside the gene matches. The CDR3 loop reads CASSLVFQGAYEQYF. The CDR3 DNA reads TGTGCCAGCAGCTTAGTGTTTCAGGGGGCCTACGAGCAGTACTTC.

There are a few counts of this clone. This rearrangement joins TRBV3-1 (or the pseudogene TRBV3-2) to TRBJ2-1; 9 bases line up with TRBD1. Losses at the gene ends were 4 bases for V and 6 bases for J; bases not matched to a gene: 4. In germline, CDR1 is LGHDT, CDR2 YNNKEL (reference sequence). The CDR3 totals 14 residues. The CDR3 here is CASSLGTGRNEQFF. CDR3 in DNA: TGTGCCAGCAGCCTTGGGACAGGGCGCAATGAGCAGTTCTTC.

The chain carries TRBV30 and TRBJ1-5; 8 bases are shared with TRBD1. Losses at the gene ends were 4 bases for V and 5 bases for J; bases not matched to a gene: 16. Germline-derived CDR1 and CDR2 are GTSNPN and SVGIG (reference sequence). This CDR3 is 17 amino acids long. DNA of the CDR3: TGTGCCTGGAAGGCCCCCCGGGCAGGGGGCAGGGATCAGCCCCAGCATTTT. Its protein is CAWKAPRAGGRDQPQHF. The entire variable domain, with the rest obtained from reference TRBV30 and TRBJ1-5, is as follows: SQTIHQWPATLVQPVGSPLSLECTVEGTSNPNLYWYRQAAGRGLQLLFYSVGIGQISSEVPQNLSASRPQDRQFILSSKKLLLSDSGFYLCAWKAPRAGGRDQPQHFGDGTRLSIL.

The rearrangement uses TRBV9 and TRBJ2-5, with a weak D call TRBD1 (5 bases). Trimming took off 3 bases at V and 5 bases at J, with 20 bases between the two ends. This CDR3 spans 16 amino acids. The germline gives CDR1 SGDLS, CDR2 YYNGEE. CDR3 coding DNA: TGTGCCAGCAGCGATTCGATTAGGGGCGGTCGGGAGACCCAGTACTTC. Residues: CASSDSIRGGRETQYF.

The V and J genes are TRBV19 and TRBJ2-6; D not certain. The germline CDR1 and CDR2 sequences are LNHDA and SQIVND (reference sequence). The CDR3 has 17 residues. The V end was cut by 1 base, the J end by 0 bases, with 10 bases between. CDR3: CASSIGTTVSGANVLTF. The CDR3 bases are TGTGCCAGTAGTATAGGAACCACGGTCTCTGGGGCCAACGTCCTGACTTTC.

This chain links TRBV18 with TRBJ1-5; 7 nucleotides line up with TRBD1. CDR1 is KGHSH and CDR2 is LQKENI in the germline V gene. The CDR3 contains 16 residues. With V trimmed by 3 bases and J by 5 bases, 10 bases remained unmatched. The CDR3 protein is CASSPNRGGSHQPQHF. In DNA form, the CDR3 reads TGTGCCAGCTCACCTAACAGGGGCGGTTCACATCAGCCCCAGCATTTT.

This clone was detected once. V usage is TRBV3-1 (or the pseudogene TRBV3-2) and J usage is TRBJ2-4; D might be TRBD2 (7 bases). V lost 3 bases and J 4 bases, leaving 13 bases between the germline ends. The germline CDR1 and CDR2 sequences are LGHDT and YNNKEL (reference sequence). The length of the CDR3 is 15 residues. The CDR3 DNA follows: TGTGCCAGCAGCCACACGGGGGGCCTTAAAAACATTCAGTACTTC. Its protein is CASSHTGGLKNIQYF.

The J gene is TRBJ1-5, the V gene TRBV15; tentatively, D is TRBD1 (6 bases). This CDR3 is built from 18 residues. Per the germline V gene, CDR1 is LNHNV and CDR2 is YYDKDF (reference sequence). V lost 0 bases, J lost 0 bases, and 15 bases lay in between. CDR3 residues: CATSRDLAGATSNQPQHF. The CDR3 nucleotides read TGTGCCACCAGCAGAGATCTAGCAGGGGCTACTAGCAATCAGCCCCAGCATTTT.

J is TRBJ2-3 and V is TRBV7-9; tentatively, D is TRBD2 (6 bases). The V end lost 5 bases, the J end lost 7 bases, and 13 bases lay between the germline ends. In germline, CDR1 is SEHNR, CDR2 FQNEAQ (reference sequence). This CDR3 contains 13 residues. This CDR3 reads CASSDGTLNTQYF. CDR3 sequence (DNA): TGTGCCAGCAGCGACGGGACTCTAAATACGCAGTATTTT. The whole variable domain, remainder taken from reference TRBV7-9 and TRBJ2-3, is DTGVSQNPRHKITKRGQNVTFRCDPISEHNRLYWYRQTLGQGPEFLTYFQNEAQLEKSRLLSDRFSAERPKGSFSTLEIQRTEQGDSAMYLCASSDGTLNTQYFGPGTRLTVL.

Only a few counts were recorded for this clone. This sequence joins TRBV7-9 and TRBJ1-4; D not certain. This CDR3 is built from 14 residues. V was pared by 1 base and J by 6 bases, with 9 bases between. CDR1 is SEHNR and CDR2 is FQNEAQ in the germline V gene (reference sequence). The CDR3 nucleotides read TGTGCCAGCAGCTTAGGGGCAGGTGATGAAAAACTGTTTTTT. Protein sequence: CASSLGAGDEKLFF.

The chain recombines TRBV19 with TRBJ1-5; the D is unclear. Germline CDR1 is LNHDA and CDR2 is SQIVND (reference sequence). V shed 3 bases and J shed 0 bases, with 9 bases lying between them. CDR3 length: 15 amino acids. This chain's CDR3 is CASSIGGYSNQPQHF. DNA for the CDR3: TGTGCCAGTAGTATTGGCGGCTATAGCAATCAGCCCCAGCATTTT.

The chain joins TRBV27 to TRBJ2-5; 14 bases map to TRBD2. V shed 5 bases, J shed 4 bases, and the junction held 6 bases outside the gene matches. CDR3 size: 16 residues. The germline CDR1 and CDR2 sequences are MNHEY and SMNVEV (reference sequence). The chain's CDR3 is CASSLGTSGGRETQYF. For the CDR3, the DNA is TGTGCCAGCAGTCTAGGGACTAGCGGGGGACGAGAGACCCAGTACTTC.

V and J are TRBV5-3 and TRBJ2-7, with a tentative D call TRBD2 (6 bases). TRBV5-3 is sorted into the ORF group, with uncertain function. There are 13 residues in the CDR3. V gave up 2 bases and J gave up 2 bases, with 8 bases separating them. In nucleotides, the CDR3 is TGTGCCAGAAGCTTCAGGGAGGCCTACGAGCAGTACTTC. Translated, it gives CARSFREAYEQYF.

V is TRBV19 and J is TRBJ1-1, with 12 bases that match TRBD1. The trim removed 7 bases at V and 5 bases at J, leaving 8 bases unmatched. Germline lookup yields CDR1 LNHDA and CDR2 SQIVND (reference sequence). This CDR3 spans 15 amino acids. The CDR3 reads CASTLGDRGPTEAFF. Written as DNA, the CDR3 is TGTGCCAGTACCCTCGGGGACAGGGGGCCAACTGAAGCTTTCTTT. The full variable domain, in which reference TRBV19 and TRBJ1-1 provide the parts outside the CDR3, is DGGITQSPKYLFRKEGQNVTLSCEQNLNHDAMYWYRQDPGQGLRLIYYSQIVNDFQKGDIAEGYSVSREKKESFPLTVTSAQKNPTAFYLCASTLGDRGPTEAFFGQGTRLTVV.

This clone occurred once. The chain employs TRBV7-9 and TRBJ1-5, with D possibly being TRBD1 (6 bases). V was clipped by 1 base and J by 7 bases, with 17 bases between them. Germline assignment: CDR1 SEHNR and CDR2 FQNEAQ (reference sequence). CDR3 length: 16 residues. CDR3 nucleotides: TGTGCCAGCAGCTTAGAAGTTGGGACATTAGGACAGCCCCAGCATTTT. It specifies CASSLEVGTLGQPQHF.

CDR3 in amino acids: CASSYSSGFTDTQYF. The DNA of the CDR3 is TGTGCCAGCAGTTACTCCAGCGGCTTCACAGATACGCAGTATTTT. This chain uses TRBV6-5 with TRBJ2-3; D possibly corresponds to TRBD2 (5 bases). Trimming shortened V by 0 bases and J by 2 bases, and 9 bases separated the two germline ends. Germline lookup yields CDR1 MNHEY and CDR2 SVGAGI. The CDR3 sequence is 15 residues long.

This chain uses TRBV15 with TRBJ1-3, with D maybe TRBD1 (6 bases). This CDR3 is 15 amino acids long. V was trimmed by 1 base and J by 4 bases, leaving 11 bases between them. Germline CDR1 and CDR2: LNHNV and YYDKDF (reference sequence). CDR3: CATSRVGGSGNTIYF. CDR3 in DNA: TGTGCCACCAGCAGAGTAGGGGGTTCCGGAAACACCATATATTTT.

This chain links TRBV28 with TRBJ1-1; possibly TRBD1 for D (6 bases). Trimming shortened V by 6 bases and J by 7 bases, and 15 bases separated the two germline ends. Germline V gives CDR1 MDHEN, CDR2 SYDVKM. This CDR3 has 13 residues. The CDR3 DNA follows: TGTGCCAGCAGACCCGGGACAAAGAGTGAAGCTTTCTTT. It translates to CASRPGTKSEAFF.

The chain combines TRBV14 with TRBJ1-4; TRBD1 is a possible D gene (5 bases). Germline CDR1 SGHDN, CDR2 FVKESK. Trimming cost V 2 bases and J 10 bases, with 8 bases left between them. The CDR3 is made up of 12 amino acids. The CDR3 region is CASSQIGAKLFF. CDR3 DNA sequence: TGTGCCAGCAGCCAAATAGGGGCAAAACTGTTTTTT.

The gene calls are TRBV19 and TRBJ1-4; no clear D. CDR1 and CDR2 (germline): LNHDA, SQIVND (reference sequence). The V end was cut by 6 bases, the J end by 0 bases, with 11 bases between. The CDR3 runs 15 residues. The CDR3 protein is CASSHQVATNEKLFF. The CDR3 DNA sequence: TGTGCCAGTAGCCATCAGGTTGCAACTAATGAAAAACTGTTTTTT.

This clone was detected only once. CDR3 amino acids: CASSPPGMADTQYF. In DNA form, the CDR3 reads TGTGCCAGCAGCCCACCTGGCATGGCAGATACGCAGTATTTT. V usage is TRBV7-9 and J usage is TRBJ2-3; no definite D call. V lost 5 bases and J 4 bases, leaving 13 bases between the germline ends. CDR1 is SEHNR, CDR2 FQNEAQ, per germline (reference sequence). This CDR3 is built from 14 residues.

The chain carries TRBV10-1 and TRBJ1-5; D is unclear. Germline V gene sequence: CDR1 WNHNN, CDR2 SYGVQD (reference sequence). V lost 8 bases and J lost 0, with 2 bases in between. This CDR3 comprises 11 residues. The CDR3 DNA follows: TGCGCCAGCCATAGCAATCAGCCCCAGCATTTT. Translated: CASHSNQPQHF.

In its sample, this clone is large. The chain carries TRBV7-9 and TRBJ2-7; TRBD1 aligns across 7 bases. Trimming took 5 bases from V and 0 from J; bases not matched to a gene: 7. Germline V gene data show CDR1 as SEHNR and CDR2 as FQNEAQ (reference sequence). The CDR3 loop spans 15 amino acids. CDR3 nucleotide sequence: TGTGCCAGCAGCGCAACGACAGGGTTCTCCTACGAGCAGTACTTC. Protein product: CASSATTGFSYEQYF.

This clone was picked up a small number of times. The CDR3 region has the DNA TGTGCCAGCAGTATCAAGCGCTCCGGGGAGCTGTTTTTT. Translating gives CASSIKRSGELFF. This sequence joins TRBV6-4 and TRBJ2-2; D call uncertain. The CDR3 has 13 amino acids. Germline loops: CDR1 MRHNA, CDR2 SNTAGT. Trimming removed 5 bases from V and 6 bases from J, with 10 bases in between.

This clone was seen just once. This chain uses TRBV30 with TRBJ1-6; D not certain. V gave up 4 bases and J gave up 7 bases, with 11 bases separating them. The CDR3 length is 13 residues. The germline CDR1 and CDR2 sequences are GTSNPN and SVGIG (reference sequence). The CDR3 is CAWTQVKNSPLHF. The DNA for the CDR3 is TGTGCCTGGACGCAGGTTAAAAATTCACCCCTCCACTTT.

This chain connects TRBV28 to TRBJ1-6, with TRBD1 matching 9 bases. Trimming took 1 base from V and 10 from J; bases not matched to a gene: 8. The germline V gene has CDR1 MDHEN and CDR2 SYDVKM. The CDR3 length is 16 residues. The CDR3 DNA reads as TGTGCCAGCAGTTTATCCACGGGACAGGGCAACTCACCCCTCCACTTT. Residues: CASSLSTGQGNSPLHF. Variable domain in full (rest from reference TRBV28 and TRBJ1-6): DVKVTQSSRYLVKRTGEKVFLECVQDMDHENMFWYRQDPGLGLRLIYFSYDVKMKEKGDIPEGYSVSREKKERFSLILESASTNQTSMYLCASSLSTGQGNSPLHFGNGTRLTVT.

The chain joins TRBV4-1 to TRBJ1-5; D is uncertain. The CDR3 spans 14 residues. V dropped 4 bases and J dropped 4 bases, with 11 bases sitting between them. Germline CDR1 and CDR2: MGHRA and YSYEKL. This CDR3 reads CASSPRVENQPQHF. CDR3 nucleotide sequence: TGCGCCAGCAGCCCGAGGGTCGAAAATCAGCCCCAGCATTTT.